This TCR beta chain was observed in a study of blood T cell repertoires in COVID-19. Turning to the study itself: Donors in the United States, Italy and Spain gave samples during acute or convalescent COVID-19.

Measured with immunoSEQ multiplex PCR; TCRdb has only the in-frame clones, and not every one. This sample has some 130,000 clones, with roughly 90% found just once. Germline V gene sequence: CDR1 SGDLS, CDR2 YYNGEE. V dropped 1 base and J dropped 0 bases, with 10 bases sitting between them. The length of the CDR3 is 15 residues. Cohort allocation depended upon clinical history that participants reported. The sample consisted of PBMCs or T cells enriched from blood (not recorded which). This receptor was identified in a woman aged 50 to 60 who had recovered from COVID-19. The chain is built from TRBV9 and TRBJ1-1; D is unclear. The CDR3 DNA is TGTGCCAGCAGCGTATTGGGCATCATGAACACTGAAGCTTTCTTT. Its translation: CASSVLGIMNTEAFF.